This T cell receptor (beta chain) stems from a study of T cell repertoires in cytomegalovirus infection. Trimming removed 0 bases from V and 1 base from J, with 10 bases in between. There are 15 residues in the CDR3. Germline V gene data show CDR1 as SEHNR and CDR2 as FQNEAQ (reference sequence). TCRdb re-analysed the reads in MiXCR, keeping a single row per CDR3 protein. The sample shows 200,000 or so distinct CDR3 sequences, roughly 30% of them seen only once. The chain has TRBV7-9 and TRBJ2-7; D remains unclear. Sequencing was carried out using PBMCs. The clonotype originates from a human donor in good health (CMV status not recorded). Some clones in this sample may be carry-over from other donors' samples. CDR3 DNA: TGTGCCAGCAGCTTAGCGAGAGGCAGTTCCTACGAGCAGTACTTC. Its protein is CASSLARGSSYEQYF. Supplemented by reference TRBV7-9 and TRBJ2-7, the full variable domain reads DTGVSQNPRHKITKRGQNVTFRCDPISEHNRLYWYRQTLGQGPEFLTYFQNEAQLEKSRLLSDRFSAERPKGSFSTLEIQRTEQGDSAMYLCASSLARGSSYEQYFGPGTRLTVT.